A selection of T cell receptor beta chains follows, all from one sample in a study of human T cells and chemical hapten exposure. Each CDR3 protein gets one entry after TCRdb re-called the RACE reads with MiXCR. The table records roughly 150,000 distinct CDR3 sequences, 28% of them present only once. The starting material was whole blood, obtained in connection with sensitization to the hapten diphenylcyclopropenone (DPC). The source of these receptors is a woman under 30 with alopecia areata. Some clones in this sample may be carry-over from other donors' samples. The CDR3 runs from the conserved cysteine through the conserved F or W. Each record gives: J gene, D gene, V gene, clone size, CDR3 protein, CDR3 DNA. The D gene is left open where the match is weak. Clone size is shown for a subset of rows, as once, few, many or a class of expanded clone.

>TRBJ2-4|TRBD2|TRBV2|few
CAISRETRDIQYF
TGTGCTATTTCGCGGGAGACGAGGGACATTCAGTACTTC
>TRBJ1-4|TRBD1|TRBV7-8|.
CASEIGQGGEKLFF
TGTGCCAGCGAGATCGGACAGGGTGGGGAAAAACTGTTTTTT
>TRBJ2-3|.|TRBV2|.
CASSGASSKVTDTQYF
TGTGCCAGCAGTGGCGCTAGCTCCAAGGTCACAGATACGCAGTATTTT
>TRBJ2-7|.|TRBV19|.
CASSLRANALYEQYF
TGTGCCAGTAGTCTTCGAGCAAATGCCCTCTACGAGCAGTACTTC
>TRBJ2-7|.|TRBV4-3|.
CASSREGRGLNEQYF
TGCGCCAGCAGCCGAGAGGGACGGGGCCTTAACGAGCAGTACTTC
>TRBJ2-2|TRBD1|TRBV6-4|few
CASSIDRDTGELFF
TGTGCCAGCAGTATCGACAGGGACACCGGGGAGCTGTTTTTT
>TRBJ2-7|TRBD1|TRBV29-1|.
CSVARQGTYEQYF
TGCAGCGTTGCCCGACAGGGAACCTACGAGCAGTACTTC
>TRBJ2-1|TRBD2|TRBV20-1|once
CSARTSWREGRYNEQFF
TGCAGTGCTAGAACCTCTTGGCGGGAGGGCCGTTACAATGAGCAGTTCTTC
>TRBJ2-3|.|TRBV5-1|few
CASSPLEWGTDTQYF
TGCGCCAGCAGCCCGCTAGAATGGGGCACAGATACGCAGTATTTT
>TRBJ1-5|.|TRBV12-3/TRBV12-4|.
CASSSSGRHQPQHF
TGTGCCAGCAGTTCCTCAGGGAGACATCAGCCCCAGCATTTT
>TRBJ2-2|TRBD2|TRBV7-3|.
CASSLKGGGRYTGELFF
TGTGCCAGCAGCTTAAAGGGCGGGGGTCGGTACACCGGGGAGCTGTTTTTT
>TRBJ2-3|TRBD2|TRBV5-4|.
CASNTGGSTDTQYF
TGTGCCAGCAACACGGGGGGAAGCACAGATACGCAGTATTTT
>TRBJ2-7|.|TRBV20-1|.
CSARPIAYEQYF
TGCAGTGCTAGACCCATTGCCTACGAGCAGTACTTC
>TRBJ1-5|.|TRBV20-1|many
CSGGLGGNQPQHF
TGCAGTGGAGGACTCGGGGGCAATCAGCCCCAGCATTTT
>TRBJ2-1|.|TRBV4-2|few
CASSQDGNEQFF
TGTGCCAGCAGCCAGGACGGGAATGAGCAGTTCTTC
>TRBJ1-1|.|TRBV20-1|.
CSVKSTEAFF
TGCAGCGTAAAGTCCACTGAAGCTTTCTTT
>TRBJ2-4|.|TRBV6-2/TRBV6-3|.
CASSPSHRALAKNIQYF
TGTGCCAGCAGTCCCTCTCACAGGGCTTTAGCCAAAAACATTCAGTACTTC
>TRBJ2-5|.|TRBV5-1|few
CASSPEGGRQTQYF
TGCGCCAGCAGCCCCGAAGGGGGACGGCAGACCCAGTACTTC
>TRBJ2-1|TRBD2|TRBV11-2|many
CASSRTSGANNEQFF
TGTGCCAGCAGCCGTACCAGCGGGGCGAACAATGAGCAGTTCTTC
>TRBJ2-3|.|TRBV29-1|.
CSVRTGTYTDTQYF
TGCAGCGTTCGAACCGGGACTTATACAGATACGCAGTATTTT
>TRBJ1-6|TRBD1|TRBV20-1|.
CSANPQGADSPLHF
TGCAGTGCGAACCCCCAGGGGGCCGATTCACCCCTCCACTTT
>TRBJ2-1|TRBD2|TRBV12-3/TRBV12-4|.
CASRSPGLLYNEQFF
TGTGCCAGCAGGTCCCCGGGACTACTCTACAATGAGCAGTTCTTC
>TRBJ2-3|.|TRBV3-1|few
CASSQVHSGSTDTQYF
TGTGCCAGCAGCCAAGTGCATAGCGGTAGCACAGATACGCAGTATTTT
>TRBJ2-3|.|TRBV18|few
CASSSKRGRTDTQYF
TGTGCCAGCTCATCAAAGAGGGGCCGCACAGATACGCAGTATTTT
>TRBJ2-7|.|TRBV29-1|.
CSAGGGQTYEQYF
TGCAGCGCCGGGGGGGGACAGACCTACGAGCAGTACTTC
>TRBJ1-1|TRBD1|TRBV7-2|.
CASSLGQGLRTEAFF
TGTGCCAGCAGCTTAGGACAGGGGTTAAGGACTGAAGCTTTCTTT
>TRBJ2-5|.|TRBV7-3|.
CASSSRQPHTRWQETQYF
TGTGCCAGCAGCTCCCGACAGCCGCACACCCGGTGGCAAGAGACCCAGTACTTC
>TRBJ2-3|.|TRBV2|once
CASHGEDTQYF
TGTGCCTCGCACGGGGAGGATACGCAGTATTTT